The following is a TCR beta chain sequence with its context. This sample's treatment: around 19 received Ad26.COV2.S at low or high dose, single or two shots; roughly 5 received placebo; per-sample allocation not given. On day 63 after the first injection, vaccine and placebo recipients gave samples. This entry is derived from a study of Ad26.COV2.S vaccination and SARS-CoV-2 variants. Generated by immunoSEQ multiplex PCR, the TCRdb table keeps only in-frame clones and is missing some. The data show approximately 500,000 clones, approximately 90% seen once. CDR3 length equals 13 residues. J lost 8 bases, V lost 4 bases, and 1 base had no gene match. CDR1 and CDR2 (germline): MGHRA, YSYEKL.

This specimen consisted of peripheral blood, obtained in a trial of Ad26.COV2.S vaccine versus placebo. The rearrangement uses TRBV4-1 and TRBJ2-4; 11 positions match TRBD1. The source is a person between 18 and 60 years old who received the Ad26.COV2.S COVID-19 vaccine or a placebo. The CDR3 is CASSRDRGDIQYF. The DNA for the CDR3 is TGCGCCAGCAGCCGGGACAGGGGGGACATTCAGTACTTC.